This T cell receptor (beta chain) was documented in a study of blood T cells in healthy people across ages. Whole-study context: Researchers report that template switching captured about one barcoded beta molecule per two T cells.

Study-level findings and limits: Comparison with aged donors showed that long-lived donors had more naive CD4+ cells and higher diversity.

Those donating, healthy Caucasian individuals from Russia, were aged roughly 6 to 95. CDR3 length: 15 amino acids. Germline V CDR1 and CDR2: DFQATT, SNEGSKA (reference sequence). The ends were cut back, 3 bases at V and 14 bases at J, with 23 bases in the middle. In the case of this clonotype: The antigen is unknown.

It was with a sample-barcoded 5' primer and a J-beta primer mix that a second PCR of roughly 6 to 12 cycles was run. One entry per CDR3 protein, called by TCRdb with MiXCR from the 5' RACE reads. The repertoire holds roughly 1,700,000 distinct CDR3 sequences, about 28% seen once, with about 7.7% in the top ten. The origin of this receptor is a woman between 25 and 40 years old in good health. V is TRBV20-1 and J is TRBJ1-6; D might be TRBD1 (5 bases). The sample was blood. This CDR3 reads CSASSLFPGSKTLHF. DNA for the CDR3: TGCAGTGCTAGCTCCCTTTTTCCAGGGAGTAAGACCCTCCACTTT.